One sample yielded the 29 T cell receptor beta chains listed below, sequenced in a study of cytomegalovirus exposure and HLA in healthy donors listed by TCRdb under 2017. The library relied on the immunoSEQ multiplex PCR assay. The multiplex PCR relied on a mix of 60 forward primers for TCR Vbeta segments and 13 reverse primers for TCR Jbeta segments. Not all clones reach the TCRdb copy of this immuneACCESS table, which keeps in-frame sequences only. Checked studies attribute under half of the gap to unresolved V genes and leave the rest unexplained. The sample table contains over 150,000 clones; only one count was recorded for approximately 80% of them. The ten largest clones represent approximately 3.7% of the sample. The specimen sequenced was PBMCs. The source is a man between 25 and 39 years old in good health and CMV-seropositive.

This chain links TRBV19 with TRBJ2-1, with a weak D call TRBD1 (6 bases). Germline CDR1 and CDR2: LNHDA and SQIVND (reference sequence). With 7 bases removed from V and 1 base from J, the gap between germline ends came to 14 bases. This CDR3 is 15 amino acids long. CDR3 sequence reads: CASKVGQFSYNEQFF. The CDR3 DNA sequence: TGTGCCAGTAAAGTCGGACAGTTTTCCTACAATGAGCAGTTCTTC.

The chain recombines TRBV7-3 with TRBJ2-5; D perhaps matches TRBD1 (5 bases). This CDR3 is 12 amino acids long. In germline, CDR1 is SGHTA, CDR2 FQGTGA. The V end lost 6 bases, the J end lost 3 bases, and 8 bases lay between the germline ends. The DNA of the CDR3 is TGTGCCAGCAGGGACACCGAAGAGACCCAGTACTTC. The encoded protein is CASRDTEETQYF. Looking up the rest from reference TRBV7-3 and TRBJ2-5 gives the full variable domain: GAGVSQTPSNKVTEKGKYVELRCDPISGHTALYWYRQSLGQGPEFLIYFQGTGAADDSGLPNDRFFAVRPEGSVSTLKIQRTERGDSAVYLCASRDTEETQYFGPGTRLLVL.

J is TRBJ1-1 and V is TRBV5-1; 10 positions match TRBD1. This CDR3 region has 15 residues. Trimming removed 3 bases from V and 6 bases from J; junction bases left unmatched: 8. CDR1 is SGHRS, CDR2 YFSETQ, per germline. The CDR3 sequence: CASSSATGTGAEAFF. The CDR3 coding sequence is TGCGCCAGCAGCTCCGCGACCGGGACAGGGGCTGAAGCTTTCTTT. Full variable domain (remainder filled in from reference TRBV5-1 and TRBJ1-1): KAGVTQTPRYLIKTRGQQVTLSCSPISGHRSVSWYQQTPGQGLQFLFEYFSETQRNKGNFPGRFSGRQFSNSRSEMNVSTLELGDSALYLCASSSATGTGAEAFFGQGTRLTVV.

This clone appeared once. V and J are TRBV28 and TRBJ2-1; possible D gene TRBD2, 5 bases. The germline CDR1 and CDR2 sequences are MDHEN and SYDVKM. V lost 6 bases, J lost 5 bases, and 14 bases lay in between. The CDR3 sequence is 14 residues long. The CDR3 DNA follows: TGTGCCAGCAGCAGTCCGGGGAATAACAATGAGCAGTTCTTC. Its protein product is CASSSPGNNNEQFF.

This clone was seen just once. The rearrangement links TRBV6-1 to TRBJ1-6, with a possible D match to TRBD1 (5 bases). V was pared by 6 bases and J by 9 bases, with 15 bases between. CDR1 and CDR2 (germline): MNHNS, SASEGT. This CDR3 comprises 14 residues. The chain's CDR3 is CASRWEGWGSPLHF. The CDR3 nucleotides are TGTGCCAGCAGGTGGGAGGGGTGGGGTTCACCCCTCCACTTT.

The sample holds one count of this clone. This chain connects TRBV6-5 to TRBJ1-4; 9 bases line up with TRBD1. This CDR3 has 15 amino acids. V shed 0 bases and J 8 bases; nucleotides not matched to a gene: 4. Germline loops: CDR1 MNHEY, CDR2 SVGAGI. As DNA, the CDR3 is TGTGCCAGCAGTTACTCGACAGGGGGAAGCGAAAAACTGTTTTTT. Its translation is CASSYSTGGSEKLFF.

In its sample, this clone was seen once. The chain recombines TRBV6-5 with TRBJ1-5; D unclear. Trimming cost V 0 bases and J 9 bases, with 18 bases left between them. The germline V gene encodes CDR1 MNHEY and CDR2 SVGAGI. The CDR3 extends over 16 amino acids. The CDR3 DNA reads TGTGCCAGCAGTTACTCGGGTGATACGGCCTCGGGGCCCCAGCATTTT. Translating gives CASSYSGDTASGPQHF.

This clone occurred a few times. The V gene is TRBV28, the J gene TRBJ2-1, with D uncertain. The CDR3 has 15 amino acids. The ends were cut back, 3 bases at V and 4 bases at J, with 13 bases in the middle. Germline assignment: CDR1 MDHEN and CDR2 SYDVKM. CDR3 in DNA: TGTGCCAGCAGTTTGAAGCCCCCCTTATACAATGAGCAGTTCTTC. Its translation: CASSLKPPLYNEQFF.

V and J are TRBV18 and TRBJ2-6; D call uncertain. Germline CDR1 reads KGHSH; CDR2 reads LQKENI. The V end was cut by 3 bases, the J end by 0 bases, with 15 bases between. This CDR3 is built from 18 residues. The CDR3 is CASSPLPQVISGANVLTF. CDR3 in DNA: TGTGCCAGCTCACCTCTGCCTCAGGTAATCTCTGGGGCCAACGTCCTGACTTTC.

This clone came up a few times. The CDR3 region has the DNA TGTGCCAGCAGCGTAGACTCGGCTAGCGGGGACACAGATACGCAGTATTTT. It is translated as CASSVDSASGDTDTQYF. The genes are TRBV9 and TRBJ2-3, with 9 bases fitting TRBD2. The CDR3 runs to 17 residues. Germline CDR1 is SGDLS and CDR2 is YYNGEE. V lost 0 bases to trimming and J lost 2 bases; unmatched junction nucleotides: 7.

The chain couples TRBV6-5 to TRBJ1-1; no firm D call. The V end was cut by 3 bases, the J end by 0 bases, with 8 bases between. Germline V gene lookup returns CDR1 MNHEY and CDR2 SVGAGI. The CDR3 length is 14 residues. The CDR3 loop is CASSYSHMNTEAFF. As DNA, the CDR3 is TGTGCCAGCAGTTATTCTCACATGAACACTGAAGCTTTCTTT.

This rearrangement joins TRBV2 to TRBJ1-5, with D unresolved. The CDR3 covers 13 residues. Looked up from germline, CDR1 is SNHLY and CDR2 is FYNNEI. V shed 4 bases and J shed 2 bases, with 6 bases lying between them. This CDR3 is CASSVEGNQPQHF. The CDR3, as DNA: TGTGCCAGCAGTGTCGAGGGCAATCAGCCCCAGCATTTT. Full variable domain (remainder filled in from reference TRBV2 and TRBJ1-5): EPEVTQTPSHQVTQMGQEVILRCVPISNHLYFYWYRQILGQKVEFLVSFYNNEISEKSEIFDDQFSVERPDGSNFTLKIRSTKLEDSAMYFCASSVEGNQPQHFGDGTRLSIL.

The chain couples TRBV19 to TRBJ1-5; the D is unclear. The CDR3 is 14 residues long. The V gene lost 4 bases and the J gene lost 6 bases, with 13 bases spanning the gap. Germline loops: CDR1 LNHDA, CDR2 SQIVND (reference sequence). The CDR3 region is CASSRLEGLQPQHF. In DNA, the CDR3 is TGTGCCAGTAGTAGACTGGAGGGCCTTCAGCCCCAGCATTTT.

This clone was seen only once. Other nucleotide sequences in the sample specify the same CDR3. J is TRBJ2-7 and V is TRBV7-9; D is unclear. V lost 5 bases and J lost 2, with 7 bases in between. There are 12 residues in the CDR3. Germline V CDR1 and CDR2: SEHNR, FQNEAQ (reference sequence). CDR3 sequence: CASSRGAYEQYF. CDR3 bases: TGTGCCAGCAGCAGAGGCGCCTACGAGCAGTACTTC.

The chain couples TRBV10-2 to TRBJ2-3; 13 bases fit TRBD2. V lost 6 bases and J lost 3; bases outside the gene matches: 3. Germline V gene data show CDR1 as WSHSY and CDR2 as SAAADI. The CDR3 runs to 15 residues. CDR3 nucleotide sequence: TGCGCCAGCAGGGCGGGACTAGCGGGGACAGATACGCAGTATTTT. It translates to CASRAGLAGTDTQYF.

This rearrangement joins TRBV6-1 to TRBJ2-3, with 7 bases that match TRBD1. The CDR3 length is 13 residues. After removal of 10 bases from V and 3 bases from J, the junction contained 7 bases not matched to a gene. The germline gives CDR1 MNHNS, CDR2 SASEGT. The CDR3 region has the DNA TGTGCCACCGGACAGGAGAGGACAGATACGCAGTATTTT. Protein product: CATGQERTDTQYF.

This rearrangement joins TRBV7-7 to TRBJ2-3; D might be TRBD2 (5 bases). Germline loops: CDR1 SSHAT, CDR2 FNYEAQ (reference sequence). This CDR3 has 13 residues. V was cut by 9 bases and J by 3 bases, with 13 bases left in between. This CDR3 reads CASAGDYTDTQYF. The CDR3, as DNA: TGTGCCAGTGCCGGGGATTATACAGATACGCAGTATTTT. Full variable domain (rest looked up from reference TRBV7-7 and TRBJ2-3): GAGVSQSPRYKVTKRGQDVTLRCDPISSHATLYWYQQALGQGPEFLTYFNYEAQPDKSGLPSDRFSAERPEGSISTLTIQRTEQRDSAMYRCASAGDYTDTQYFGPGTRLTVL.

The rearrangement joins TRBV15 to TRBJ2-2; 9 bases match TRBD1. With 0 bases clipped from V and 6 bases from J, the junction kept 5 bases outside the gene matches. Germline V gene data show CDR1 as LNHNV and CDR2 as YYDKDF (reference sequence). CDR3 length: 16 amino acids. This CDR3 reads CATSRDGDRVAGELFF. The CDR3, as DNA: TGTGCCACCAGCAGAGATGGGGACAGGGTTGCCGGGGAGCTGTTTTTT.

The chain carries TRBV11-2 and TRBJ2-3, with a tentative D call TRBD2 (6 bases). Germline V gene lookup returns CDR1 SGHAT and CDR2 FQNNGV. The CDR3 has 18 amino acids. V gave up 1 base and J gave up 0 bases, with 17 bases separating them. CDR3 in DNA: TGTGCCAGCAGCTTAGTCTTGGGACTCCGACCTAGCACAGATACGCAGTATTTT. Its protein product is CASSLVLGLRPSTDTQYF.

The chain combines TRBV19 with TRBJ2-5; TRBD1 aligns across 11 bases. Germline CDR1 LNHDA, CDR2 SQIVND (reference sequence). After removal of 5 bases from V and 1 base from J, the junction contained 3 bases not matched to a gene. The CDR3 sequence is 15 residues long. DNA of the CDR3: TGTGCCAGTAGTGGGACAGGGGGTACCCAAGAGACCCAGTACTTC. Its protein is CASSGTGGTQETQYF.

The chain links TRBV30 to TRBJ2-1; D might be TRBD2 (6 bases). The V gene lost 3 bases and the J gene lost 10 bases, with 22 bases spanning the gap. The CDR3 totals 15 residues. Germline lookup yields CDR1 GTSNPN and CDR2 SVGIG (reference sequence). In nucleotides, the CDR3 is TGTGCCTGGAGGAAAATATTTCCAGCGGGTAAGGAGCAGTTCTTC. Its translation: CAWRKIFPAGKEQFF.

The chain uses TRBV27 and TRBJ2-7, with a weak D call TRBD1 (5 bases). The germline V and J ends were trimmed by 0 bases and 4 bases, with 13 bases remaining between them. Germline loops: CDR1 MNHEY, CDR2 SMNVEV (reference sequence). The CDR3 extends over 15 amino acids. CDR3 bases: TGTGCCAGCAGTTTATCCCAAACAGGCATTTACGAGCAGTACTTC. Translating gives CASSLSQTGIYEQYF.

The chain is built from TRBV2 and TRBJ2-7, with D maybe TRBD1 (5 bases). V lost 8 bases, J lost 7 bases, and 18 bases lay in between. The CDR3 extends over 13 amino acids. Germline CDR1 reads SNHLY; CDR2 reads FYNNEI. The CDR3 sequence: CASRYHLTGEQYF. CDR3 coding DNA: TGTGCCAGCCGATACCATCTTACAGGAGAGCAGTACTTC.

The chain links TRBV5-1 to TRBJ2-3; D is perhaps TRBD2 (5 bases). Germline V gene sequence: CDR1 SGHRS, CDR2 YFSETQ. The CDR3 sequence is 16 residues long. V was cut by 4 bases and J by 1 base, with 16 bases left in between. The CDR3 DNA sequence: TGCGCCAGCAGCCAACACTCACCACTAGGCACAGATACGCAGTATTTT. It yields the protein CASSQHSPLGTDTQYF.

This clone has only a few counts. The CDR3 protein is CASSLAGQGIGYEQYF. CDR3 in DNA: TGTGCCAGCAGCTTAGCGGGACAGGGTATCGGCTACGAGCAGTACTTC. The chain joins TRBV7-2 to TRBJ2-7, with TRBD1 matching over 9 bases. Germline V gene sequence: CDR1 SGHTA, CDR2 FQGNSA. The CDR3 runs to 16 residues. V was pared by 0 bases and J by 3 bases, with 6 bases of the junction left unmatched.

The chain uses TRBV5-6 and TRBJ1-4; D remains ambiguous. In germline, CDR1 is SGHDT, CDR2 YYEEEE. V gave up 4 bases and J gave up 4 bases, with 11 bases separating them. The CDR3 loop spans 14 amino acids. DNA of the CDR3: TGTGCCAGCAGCGAACCGGGTGTTAATGAAAAACTGTTTTTT. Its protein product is CASSEPGVNEKLFF.

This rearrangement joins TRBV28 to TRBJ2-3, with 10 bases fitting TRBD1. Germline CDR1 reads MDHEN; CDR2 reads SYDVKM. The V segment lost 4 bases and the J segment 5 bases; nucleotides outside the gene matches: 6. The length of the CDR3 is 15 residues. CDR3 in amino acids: CASSSGQGVRDTQYF. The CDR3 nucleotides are TGTGCCAGCAGTTCCGGACAGGGGGTCAGAGATACGCAGTATTTT.

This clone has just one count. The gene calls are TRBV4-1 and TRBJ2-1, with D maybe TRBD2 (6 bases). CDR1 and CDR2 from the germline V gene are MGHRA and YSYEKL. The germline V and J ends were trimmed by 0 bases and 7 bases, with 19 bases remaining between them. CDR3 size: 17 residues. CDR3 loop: CASSQDLGPRGKNEQFF. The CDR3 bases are TGCGCCAGCAGCCAAGATTTGGGGCCCCGGGGGAAGAATGAGCAGTTCTTC.

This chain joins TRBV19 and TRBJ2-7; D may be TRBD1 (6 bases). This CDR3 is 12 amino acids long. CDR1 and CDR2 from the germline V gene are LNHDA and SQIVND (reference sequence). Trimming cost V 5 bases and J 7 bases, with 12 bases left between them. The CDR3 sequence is CASSLGGQEQYF. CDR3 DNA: TGTGCCAGTAGTCTTGGGGGACAAGAGCAGTACTTC.